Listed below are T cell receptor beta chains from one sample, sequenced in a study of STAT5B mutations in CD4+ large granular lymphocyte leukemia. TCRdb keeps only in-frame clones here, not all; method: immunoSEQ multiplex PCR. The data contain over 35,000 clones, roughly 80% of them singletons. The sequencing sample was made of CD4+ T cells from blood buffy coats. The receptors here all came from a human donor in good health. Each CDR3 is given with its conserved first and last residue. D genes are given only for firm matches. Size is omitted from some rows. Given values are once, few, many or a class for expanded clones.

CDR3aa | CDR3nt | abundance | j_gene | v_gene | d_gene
CASSLDLNTEAFF | TGTGCCAGCAGCTTAGATCTGAACACTGAAGCTTTCTTT | . | TRBJ1-1 | TRBV7-2 | .
CASQAKSSALHF | TGTGCCAGCCAAGCGAAAAGCTCAGCCCTCCACTTT | . | TRBJ1-6 | TRBV6-1 | .
CASSLKPGQGEVEQYF | TGTGCCAGCAGCTTAAAACCGGGACAGGGAGAGGTCGAGCAGTACTTC | . | TRBJ2-7 | TRBV7-9 | TRBD1
CASSFGARGTDTQYF | TGCGCCAGCAGCTTCGGTGCAAGGGGTACAGATACGCAGTATTTT | . | TRBJ2-3 | TRBV5-1 | .
CASSSNQAGGYNEQFF | TGTGCCAGCAGCTCAAATCAAGCGGGAGGTTACAATGAGCAGTTCTTC | . | TRBJ2-1 | TRBV11-3 | TRBD2
CASSLGGDQETQYF | TGTGCCAGCAGCTTAGGAGGTGACCAAGAGACCCAGTACTTC | . | TRBJ2-5 | TRBV7-9 | .
CASSLRGQGEESGYTF | TGCGCCAGCAGCTTAAGGGGCCAGGGAGAAGAGAGTGGCTACACCTTC | . | TRBJ1-2 | TRBV5-1 | .
CASSKPSGTPGYEQYF | TGCGCCAGCAGCAAACCTTCCGGGACACCGGGCTACGAGCAGTACTTC | . | TRBJ2-7 | TRBV5-1 | .
CASSMGQGVGGYTF | TGTGCCAGCAGCATGGGACAGGGAGTAGGAGGCTACACCTTC | . | TRBJ1-2 | TRBV28 | TRBD1
CASSFGQGHYGYTF | TGTGCCAGCAGCTTCGGCCAGGGACACTATGGCTACACCTTC | . | TRBJ1-2 | TRBV9 | .
CASSLAGGYSNQPQHF | TGTGCCAGCAGCTTGGCCGGGGGCTATAGCAATCAGCCCCAGCATTTT | . | TRBJ1-5 | TRBV5-6 | .
CASSPSDRSTGNTIYF | TGTGCCAGCAGCCCATCCGACAGGTCTACTGGAAACACCATATATTTT | once | TRBJ1-3 | TRBV7-8 | .
CASSPGASGRTYEQYF | TGTGCCAGCAGCCCCGGCGCTAGCGGGAGGACCTACGAGCAGTACTTC | . | TRBJ2-7 | TRBV4-2 | TRBD2
CASSSDLVISDTQYF | TGTGCCAGCAGCTCCGATCTAGTTATCTCAGATACGCAGTATTTT | . | TRBJ2-3 | TRBV7-8 | .
CASRVSGKETQYF | TGCGCCAGCAGGGTTAGCGGGAAAGAGACCCAGTACTTC | . | TRBJ2-5 | TRBV10-2 | TRBD2
CASSLGPDTGELFF | TGTGCCAGCAGCTTAGGTCCTGACACCGGGGAGCTGTTTTTT | . | TRBJ2-2 | TRBV11-2 | .
CASSSQQGSGNTIYF | TGTGCCAGCAGCTCACAACAGGGTTCGGGAAACACCATATATTTT | . | TRBJ1-3 | TRBV5-4 | .
CASSPADSGNTIYF | TGCGCCAGCAGCCCTGCAGACTCTGGAAACACCATATATTTT | once | TRBJ1-3 | TRBV5-1 | .
CASSPQGGDEQYF | TGTGCCAGCAGCCCCCAGGGGGGGGACGAGCAGTACTTC | . | TRBJ2-7 | TRBV5-4 | .
CASSNQDGNNEQFF | TGTGCCAGCAGTAACCAAGACGGAAACAATGAGCAGTTCTTC | once | TRBJ2-1 | TRBV6-6 | .
CASSREGGVALGQPQHF | TGTGCCAGTAGTAGAGAGGGGGGGGTGGCCCTCGGACAGCCCCAGCATTTT | . | TRBJ1-5 | TRBV19 | .
CASSIRQGLGMNTEAFF | TGTGCCAGTAGTATTCGACAGGGATTGGGGATGAACACTGAAGCTTTCTTT | . | TRBJ1-1 | TRBV19 | TRBD1
CASSRLGTRQGNLNSPLHF | TGCGCCAGCAGTCGTTTAGGGACCCGACAGGGGAACCTCAATTCACCCCTCCACTTT | once | TRBJ1-6 | TRBV5-1 | TRBD1
CASSPDEDSSNYGYTF | TGTGCCAGCAGCCCCGACGAGGACAGTTCAAACTATGGCTACACCTTC | once | TRBJ1-2 | TRBV7-2 | .
CASSSGEGEQYF | TGTGCCAGCAGCTCAGGGGAAGGCGAGCAGTACTTC | . | TRBJ2-7 | TRBV7-9 | .
CASSLEDGRNSPLHF | TGCGCCAGCAGCTTGGAGGACGGTAGGAATTCACCCCTCCACTTT | . | TRBJ1-6 | TRBV5-1 | .
CASSLGWSSRDNEQFF | TGTGCCAGCAGCTTAGGTTGGAGCTCCCGGGACAATGAGCAGTTCTTC | . | TRBJ2-1 | TRBV11-3 | .
CASSMNRGGEKLFF | TGTGCCAGTAGTATGAACAGGGGTGGTGAAAAACTGTTTTTT | . | TRBJ1-4 | TRBV19 | TRBD1
CASGRGYNEQFF | TGTGCCAGTGGCCGTGGCTACAATGAGCAGTTCTTC | . | TRBJ2-1 | TRBV19 | .
CATLIGPGPPYEQYF | TGTGCCACCCTTATCGGGCCAGGTCCACCCTACGAGCAGTACTTC | once | TRBJ2-7 | TRBV6-5 | .
CASSLGGNYGYTF | TGCGCCAGCAGCTTGGGGGGGAACTATGGCTACACCTTC | . | TRBJ1-2 | TRBV5-1 | .
CASSWDRQNRYEQYF | TGCGCCAGCAGTTGGGACAGACAAAATCGCTACGAGCAGTACTTC | . | TRBJ2-7 | TRBV5-1 | TRBD1
CASSRRGAVNTEAFF | TGTGCCAGTAGTAGACGCGGGGCGGTGAACACTGAAGCTTTCTTT | once | TRBJ1-1 | TRBV19 | .
CASSLGQGNEQYF | TGTGCCAGCAGCTTAGGGCAGGGGAACGAGCAGTACTTC | . | TRBJ2-7 | TRBV11-2 | .
CASSGRGISGANVLTF | TGTGCCAGCTCTGGCAGGGGGATCTCTGGGGCCAACGTCCTGACTTTC | . | TRBJ2-6 | TRBV6-6 | TRBD1
CASSSGLSSGNTIYF | TGCGCCAGCAGCTCCGGTTTGAGCTCTGGAAACACCATATATTTT | . | TRBJ1-3 | TRBV5-1 | .
CTSSQRQPDYEQYF | TGCACCAGCAGCCAACGACAGCCAGACTACGAGCAGTACTTC | . | TRBJ2-7 | TRBV1 | .
CASRQGGEQYF | TGTGCCAGCAGACAGGGTGGGGAGCAGTACTTC | . | TRBJ2-7 | TRBV6-5 | .
CASSRTGNNLHEQYF | TGTGCCAGCAGTAGGACAGGGAATAATCTCCACGAGCAGTACTTC | . | TRBJ2-7 | TRBV27 | TRBD1
CASSIVQGPQHF | TGTGCCAGTAGTATAGTTCAGGGGCCCCAGCATTTT | . | TRBJ1-5 | TRBV19 | .
CRQVSNTEAFF | TGCAGGCAGGTGAGCAACACTGAAGCTTTCTTT | . | TRBJ1-1 | TRBV20-1 | .
CASSEAWGAGNEKLFF | TGTGCCAGCAGTGAAGCTTGGGGCGCAGGTAATGAAAAACTGTTTTTT | . | TRBJ1-4 | TRBV6-1 | .
CASSGASGPDTQYF | TGTGCCAGCAGTGGTGCTAGCGGTCCAGATACGCAGTATTTT | once | TRBJ2-3 | TRBV2 | TRBD2
CASSVTTTDTQYF | TGTGCCAGCAGCGTAACCACCACAGATACGCAGTATTTT | . | TRBJ2-3 | TRBV7-2 | .
CATSREKPITDTQYF | TGTGCCACCAGCAGAGAAAAGCCGATCACAGATACGCAGTATTTT | . | TRBJ2-3 | TRBV15 | .
CASSITSGLEETQYF | TGTGCCAGTAGTATAACTAGCGGGTTGGAAGAGACCCAGTACTTC | . | TRBJ2-5 | TRBV19 | TRBD2